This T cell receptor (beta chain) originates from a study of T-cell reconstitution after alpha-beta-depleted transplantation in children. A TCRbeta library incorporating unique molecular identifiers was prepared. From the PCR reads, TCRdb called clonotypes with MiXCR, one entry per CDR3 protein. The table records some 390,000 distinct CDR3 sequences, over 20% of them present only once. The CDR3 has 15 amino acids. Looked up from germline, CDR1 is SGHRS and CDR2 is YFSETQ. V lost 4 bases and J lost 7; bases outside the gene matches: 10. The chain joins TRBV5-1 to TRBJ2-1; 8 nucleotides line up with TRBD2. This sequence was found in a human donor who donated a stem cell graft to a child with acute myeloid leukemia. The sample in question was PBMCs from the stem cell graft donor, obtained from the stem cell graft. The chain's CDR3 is CASSLSGTRMNEQFF. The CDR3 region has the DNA TGCGCCAGCAGCCTATCCGGGACTAGGATGAATGAGCAGTTCTTC.